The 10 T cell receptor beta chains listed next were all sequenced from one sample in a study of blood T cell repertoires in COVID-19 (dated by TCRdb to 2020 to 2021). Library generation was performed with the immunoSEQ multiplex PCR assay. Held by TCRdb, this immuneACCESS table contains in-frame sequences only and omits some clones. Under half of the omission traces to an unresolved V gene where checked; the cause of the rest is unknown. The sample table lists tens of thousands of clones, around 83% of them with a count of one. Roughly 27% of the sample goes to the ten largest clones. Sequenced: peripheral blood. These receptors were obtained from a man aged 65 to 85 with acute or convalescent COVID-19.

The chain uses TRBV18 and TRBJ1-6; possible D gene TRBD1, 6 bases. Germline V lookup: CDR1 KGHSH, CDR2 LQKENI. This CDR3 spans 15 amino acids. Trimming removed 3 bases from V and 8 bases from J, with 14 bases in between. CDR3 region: CASSPLQGRDSPLHF. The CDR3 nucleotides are TGTGCCAGCTCACCCCTACAGGGTCGCGATTCACCCCTCCACTTT.

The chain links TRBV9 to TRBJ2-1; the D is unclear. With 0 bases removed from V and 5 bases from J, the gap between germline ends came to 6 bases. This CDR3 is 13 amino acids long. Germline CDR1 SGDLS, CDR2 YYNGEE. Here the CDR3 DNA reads TGTGCCAGCAGCGTAGATCCTGACAATGAGCAGTTCTTC. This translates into CASSVDPDNEQFF.

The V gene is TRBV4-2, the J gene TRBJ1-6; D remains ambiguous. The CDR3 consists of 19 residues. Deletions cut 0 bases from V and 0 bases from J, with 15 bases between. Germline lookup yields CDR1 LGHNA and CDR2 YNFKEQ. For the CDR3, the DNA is TGTGCCAGCAGCCAAGATTTGTCTGCCTGGAGCTCCTATAATTCACCCCTCCACTTT. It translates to CASSQDLSAWSSYNSPLHF.

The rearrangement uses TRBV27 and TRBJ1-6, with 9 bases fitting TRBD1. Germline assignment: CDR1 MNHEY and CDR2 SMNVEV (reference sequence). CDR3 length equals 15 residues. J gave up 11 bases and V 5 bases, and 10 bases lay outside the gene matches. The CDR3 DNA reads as TGTGCCAGCAGTACCTCCGGGACAGGGAAGACACCCCTCCACTTT. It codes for CASSTSGTGKTPLHF.

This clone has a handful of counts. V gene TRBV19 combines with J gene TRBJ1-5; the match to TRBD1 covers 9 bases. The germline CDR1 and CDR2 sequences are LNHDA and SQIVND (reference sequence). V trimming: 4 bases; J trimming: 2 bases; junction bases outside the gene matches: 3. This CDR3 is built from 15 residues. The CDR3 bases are TGTGCCAGTAGTAAACAGGGGGCAGGCAATCAGCCCCAGCATTTT. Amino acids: CASSKQGAGNQPQHF.

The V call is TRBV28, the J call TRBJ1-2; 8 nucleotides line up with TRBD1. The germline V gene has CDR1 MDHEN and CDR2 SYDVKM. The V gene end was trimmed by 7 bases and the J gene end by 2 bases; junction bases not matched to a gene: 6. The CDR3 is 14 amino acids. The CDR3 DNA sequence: TGTGCCAGCACTATAAGGACAGGGAACTATGGCTACACCTTC. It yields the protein CASTIRTGNYGYTF.

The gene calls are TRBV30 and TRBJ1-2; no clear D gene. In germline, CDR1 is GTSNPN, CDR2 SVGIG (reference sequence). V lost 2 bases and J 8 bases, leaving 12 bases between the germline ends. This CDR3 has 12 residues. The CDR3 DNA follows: TGTGCCTGGAGTTCGTTCCCGAGGGGCTACACCTTC. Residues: CAWSSFPRGYTF.

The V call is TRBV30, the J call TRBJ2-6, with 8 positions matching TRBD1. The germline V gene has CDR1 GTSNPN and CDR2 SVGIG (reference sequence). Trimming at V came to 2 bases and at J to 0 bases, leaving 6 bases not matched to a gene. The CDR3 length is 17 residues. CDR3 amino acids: CAWSRDRTNSGANVLTF. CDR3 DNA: TGTGCCTGGAGTCGGGACAGGACTAACTCTGGGGCCAACGTCCTGACTTTC.

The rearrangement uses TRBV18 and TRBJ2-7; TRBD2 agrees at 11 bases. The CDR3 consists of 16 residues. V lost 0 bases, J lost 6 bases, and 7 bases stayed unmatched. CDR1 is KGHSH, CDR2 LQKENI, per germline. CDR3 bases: TGTGCCAGCTCACCACCGCCCGCCCTAGCGGGAGGCGAGCAGTACTTC. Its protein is CASSPPPALAGGEQYF.

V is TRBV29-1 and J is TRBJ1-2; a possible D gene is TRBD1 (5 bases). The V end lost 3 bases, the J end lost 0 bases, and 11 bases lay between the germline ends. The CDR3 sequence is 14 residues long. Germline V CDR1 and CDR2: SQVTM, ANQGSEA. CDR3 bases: TGCAGCGTTGACCGACAGCCAACTAACTATGGCTACACCTTC. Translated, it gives CSVDRQPTNYGYTF.